This TCR beta chain was sequenced in a study of blood T cell repertoires in COVID-19. The CDR3 contains 14 residues. The germline gives CDR1 SNHLY, CDR2 FYNNEI. The ends were cut back, 2 bases at V and 6 bases at J, with 8 bases in the middle. TCRdb's copy holds only in-frame clones and misses some; the assay was immunoSEQ multiplex PCR. The repertoire holds roughly 200,000 clones, with around nine tenths as singletons. The specimen was peripheral blood. The origin of this receptor is a man aged 18-30 years with active or convalescent COVID-19. The V gene is TRBV2, the J gene TRBJ1-6; a weak D match, TRBD1 (6 bases). The CDR3 DNA reads TGTGCCAGCAGTGAACGGGGGGCTAATTCACCCCTCCACTTT. Its protein product is CASSERGANSPLHF.